Sequencing of this TCR beta chain was carried out in a study of control samples from healthy donors and cancer patients. Repertoires were generated with immunoSEQ multiplex PCR, while TCRdb's copy carries only in-frame clones and drops some. Here the sample spans 55,000 to 70,000 clones, roughly 90% being singletons. Germline CDR1 reads SGHRS; CDR2 reads YFSETQ. V lost 5 bases to trimming and J lost 4 bases, with 8 bases between them. The length of the CDR3 is 12 residues. The sample taken for sequencing was PBMCs. The gene calls are TRBV5-1 and TRBJ2-3; D gene unclear. The clonotype originates from a man in his fifties or sixties with colorectal cancer. CDR3 amino acids: CASSESSDTQYF. The CDR3 nucleotides read TGCGCCAGCAGTGAAAGCTCAGATACGCAGTATTTT.